The sequence of this TCR beta chain was determined in a study of tumor-infiltrating lymphocytes in primary liver carcinoma (dated by TCRdb to about 2017). As for the study more broadly: Surgical resection was performed in China between 2015 and March 2016 on five or six patients with histopathologically diagnosed primary liver carcinoma. Of the five patients, three men and two women aged 30 to 69 years, four had hepatocellular carcinoma and one had combined HCC and intrahepatic cholangiocarcinoma. The five patients had tumors of stage T1-T3 N0M0, with maximum diameters ranging from roughly 4.2 to 10 cm. Each sample produced roughly 3.65 to 7.13 million productive TCRbeta reads, and read depth showed no significant difference between tissue types. The study combined TCRbeta repertoire sequencing, expression microarrays and whole-exome sequencing across five regions of each liver tumor, with adjacent normal tissue and blood. TCRbeta repertoire sequencing covered approximately 35 specimens from 5 patients: some 25 tumor regions, 5 adjacent noncancerous liver tissues and 5 peripheral blood samples. Reproducibility between technical replicate repertoires was high, with correlation coefficients above 0.95 and mean shared-clone rates about 0.89. What the study reported, not specific to this receptor: Since the samples were bulk and unsorted, there was no way to compare CD4+ and CD8+ T cell repertoires. With just a few patients in the study, the authors point out that the findings should be validated in a larger study. Only the TCR beta chain was sequenced, which likely underestimates true repertoire diversity because unpaired alpha chains were not captured. Compared with blood, tumors had a significantly larger share of the repertoire taken up by the top 250 clones (p = 0.039). Repertoire overlap was found to be higher between tumor regions (mean around 35%) than between tumor-adjacent (about 17%) or tumor-blood (14%) pairs, consistent with antigen-driven expansion.

As regards this clonotype: Its antigen remains undetermined. Germline and junction disagree at one end, which may indicate a read error.

CDR1 SGHAT and CDR2 FQNNGV are derived from the germline V gene. The CDR3 sequence holds 15 residues, the cysteine and phenylalanine included. The CDR3 DNA has 45 bases and is translated from base 1. RNA from unsorted whole blood was extracted with TRIzol reagent, and germline DNA was obtained with the DNeasy Blood & Tissue kit. At the time of sampling, the patients were treatment-naive and had chronic HBV infection. Before surgery, roughly 4 milliliters of peripheral blood were drawn into K2EDTA tubes. Starting from roughly 500 ng total RNA, TCRbeta-specific cDNA was produced by reverse transcription with a constant-region primer and ProtoScript II reverse transcriptase. The TCRbeta libraries were prepared through three rounds of nested multiplex PCR following a slightly modified ARM-PCR procedure. Each of the first two PCR rounds ran for approximately 10 cycles using multiplex TRBV1-TRBV30 forward primers together with a Cbeta reverse primer. Sample barcodes and Illumina adapters were attached in a final 25-cycle PCR using Deep VentR polymerase. Before sequencing, amplicons of 200-500 bp were purified from gel using a QIAquick gel extraction kit. An Illumina HiSeq 2500 was used to sequence the TCRbeta amplicons with 250-bp paired-end reads. The source study handled its data this way. Quality trimming of reads was performed with Trimmomatic v0.33, and paired reads were merged with FLASH v1.2.11 so that full CDR3 sequences could be recovered. MiGEC v1.2.1b assigned V, D and J germline segments to the rearranged TCRbeta sequences. Clonotype statistics and Shannon-Wiener diversity indices were calculated with VDJtools v1.0.0. Except for diversity analysis, only the 250 most abundant clonotypes of each sample were used in subsequent analyses to reduce sampling bias. The raw public data were reprocessed by TCRdb itself: fastp quality trimming at Q25, MiXCR clonotype calling, in-frame beta chains only. Each CDR3 protein gets just one entry, which takes the most common genes and DNA from the rows behind it. TCRdb's processing, not the study's, gives the V and J calls here. The table for this sample lists about 330,000 distinct CDR3 sequences; less than 65% of them were counted only once. The ten largest clonotypes hold 5.5% to 8% of the sample.

The chain couples TRBV11-2 to TRBJ2-7; a tentative D match to TRBD1 spans 6 bases. The receptor was isolated from a man aged 35 to 55 with primary liver carcinoma and hepatitis B virus infection. Sequenced: peripheral blood. The bases are TGTGCCACCAGCCCCTGGGACATGACAGACTACGAGCAGTACTTC. Translated, this is CATSPWDMTDYEQYF.